This is a list of T cell receptor beta chains from one sample in a study of blood T cell repertoires in COVID-19. The repertoire was sequenced with immunoSEQ multiplex PCR; TCRdb's copy has only in-frame clones and lacks some. The repertoire holds about 45,000 clones, with around 87% as singletons. Specimen: peripheral blood. These receptors were collected from a human donor in a cohort sampled during active COVID-19. Both conserved end residues are part of each CDR3. Fields, in order: clone size, J gene, V gene, D gene, CDR3 DNA, CDR3 protein. The D gene is left open where the match is weak. A row's size may be missing; if present it is once, few, many or a size class.

- TRBJ2-1 TRBV15 TRBD2 TGTGCCACCAGCCCGGAGATAGGACTAGCGGGAGATAATGAGCAGTTCTTC CATSPEIGLAGDNEQFF
once TRBJ2-1 TRBV6-2/TRBV6-3 TRBD1 TGTGCCAGCAGTTACTCAGGGACAGGGGGCCCCTACAATGAGCAGTTCTTC CASSYSGTGGPYNEQFF
- TRBJ2-1 TRBV6-6 - TGTGCCAGCAGTTTAACGGGTTCAACCTACAATGAGCAGTTCTTC CASSLTGSTYNEQFF
- TRBJ2-1 TRBV27 - TGTGCCAGCAGTTCCGGCGGAAAAGGGGAATACAATGAGCAGTTCTTC CASSSGGKGEYNEQFF
- TRBJ2-1 TRBV30 - TGTGCCTGGAGTCCTGGCGGCAGCTCCTACAATGAGCAGTTCTTC CAWSPGGSSYNEQFF
- TRBJ1-1 TRBV27 - TGTGCCAGCAGTTTAGCGGGGGGGGAGTTCACTGAAGCTTTCTTT CASSLAGGEFTEAFF
- TRBJ1-4 TRBV18 - TGTGCCAGCTCTCCGCTACAGGGCCCTAATGAAAAACTGTTTTTT CASSPLQGPNEKLFF
- TRBJ2-1 TRBV27 - TGTGCCAGCAGCCGGACTTACAATGAGCAGTTCTTC CASSRTYNEQFF
- TRBJ2-4 TRBV10-3 TRBD2 TGTGCCATCAGTCCCGGGACTAGCGCCTCCAAAAACATTCAGTACTTC CAISPGTSASKNIQYF
- TRBJ2-3 TRBV9 - TGTGCCAGCAGCGCCAGGGCGGGGGCAGGGGATACGCAGTATTTT CASSARAGAGDTQYF